These 9 T cell receptor beta chains originate from one sample sequenced in a study of shared T cell receptors in the human thymus. The assay was immunoSEQ multiplex PCR, and TCRdb's table has in-frame clones only and misses some. Of approximately 660,000 clones in the sample, around nine tenths were seen once. These data were likewise used in another study, on human thymus T cells.

The sequenced material came from thymocytes. These receptors came from a boy under three years old with a congenital heart defect.

The chain links TRBV2 to TRBJ1-5, with D unresolved. CDR1 and CDR2 (germline): SNHLY, FYNNEI. With 3 bases removed from V and 2 bases from J, the gap between germline ends came to 17 bases. The CDR3 is made up of 17 amino acids. CDR3 sequence (DNA): TGTGCCAGCAGTGACGGGGTTCCCCCCTGGCGCAATCAGCCCCAGCATTTT. Amino acid sequence: CASSDGVPPWRNQPQHF.

The J gene is TRBJ1-1, the V gene TRBV5-8; 8 positions match TRBD1. Germline CDR1 reads SGHTS; CDR2 reads YDEGEE. This CDR3 has 16 amino acids. V was pared by 1 base and J by 3 bases, with 8 bases of the junction left unmatched. In DNA, the CDR3 is TGTGCCAGCAGCTTGTTTTGGACAGGGCTGGACACTGAAGCTTTCTTT. This encodes CASSLFWTGLDTEAFF.

The V gene is TRBV4-2, the J gene TRBJ2-2, with D uncertain. Germline V lookup: CDR1 LGHNA, CDR2 YNFKEQ. The germline V and J ends were trimmed by 0 bases and 0 bases, with 5 bases remaining between them. This CDR3 is 15 amino acids long. The CDR3: CASSQDGPNTGELFF. The CDR3 coding sequence is TGTGCCAGCAGCCAAGACGGTCCGAACACCGGGGAGCTGTTTTTT.

This rearrangement joins TRBV27 to TRBJ2-5; maybe TRBD1 (5 bases). CDR1 MNHEY and CDR2 SMNVEV come from the germline V gene (reference sequence). V lost 5 bases and J lost 2, with 15 bases in between. This CDR3 has 15 amino acids. The CDR3 DNA reads as TGTGCCAGCAGTCCACCAGGACCAGGGCAAGAGACCCAGTACTTC. The encoded protein is CASSPPGPGQETQYF.

The rearrangement joins TRBV15 to TRBJ2-7; 7 bases align to TRBD1. The J segment lost 2 bases and the V segment lost 0 bases, leaving 4 bases of the junction unmatched. CDR3 size: 15 residues. Germline V lookup: CDR1 LNHNV, CDR2 YYDKDF (reference sequence). The CDR3 region is CATSRDRDRAYEQYF. The DNA of the CDR3 is TGTGCCACCAGCAGAGACCGAGACAGGGCCTACGAGCAGTACTTC.

The chain links TRBV4-3 to TRBJ2-7; D unresolved. Germline loops: CDR1 LGHNA, CDR2 YSLEER. This CDR3 has 15 residues. Trimming removed 4 bases from V and 3 bases from J, with 16 bases in between. This chain's CDR3 is CASSPSRVPVYEQYF. CDR3 nucleotide sequence: TGCGCCAGCAGCCCATCTCGAGTGCCGGTCTACGAGCAGTACTTC.

This chain joins TRBV4-3 and TRBJ2-7, with TRBD2 matching 9 bases. Germline loops: CDR1 LGHNA, CDR2 YSLEER. V lost 0 bases to trimming and J lost 2 bases; unmatched junction nucleotides: 2. The CDR3 is 15 residues long. The CDR3 spells CASSQDSGSAYEQYF. CDR3 bases: TGCGCCAGCAGCCAAGATAGCGGGAGTGCCTACGAGCAGTACTTC.

The J gene is TRBJ2-6, the V gene TRBV29-1, with 9 bases fitting TRBD1. Looked up from germline, CDR1 is SQVTM and CDR2 is ANQGSEA. CDR3 size: 17 residues. V dropped 6 bases and J dropped 0; count of bases not matched to a gene: 9. CDR3 sequence reads: CSVPRDRATSGANVLTF. CDR3 nucleotides: TGCAGCGTCCCCCGGGACAGGGCCACCTCTGGGGCCAACGTCCTGACTTTC.

The rearrangement joins TRBV4-3 to TRBJ2-7; D possibly corresponds to TRBD1 (7 bases). Trimming took 2 bases from V and 4 from J, leaving 21 bases between them. Looked up from germline, CDR1 is LGHNA and CDR2 is YSLEER. The length of the CDR3 is 17 residues. The CDR3 DNA is TGCGCCAGCAGCCAAAAGCTACACAGGGGAGGTTTTTACGAGCAGTACTTC. Its translation: CASSQKLHRGGFYEQYF.